The rows below give T cell receptor beta chains drawn from one sample of a study of cytomegalovirus exposure and HLA in healthy donors. Profiling relied on immunoSEQ multiplex PCR, and the TCRdb table lists in-frame clones only, not all of them. The sample consists of about 180,000 clones, over 70% of them appearing once. Sequences were obtained from PBMCs. The receptors originated from a woman in her 50s in good health and CMV-seropositive. The CDR3 runs from the conserved cysteine through the conserved F or W. A D gene is named only where the DNA matches it firmly. Size values are once, few and many counts, or a class for expanded clones, and some rows have none.

few	TRBV4-3	TRBD2	TRBJ2-5	CASSQDGHSGRAETQYF	TGCGCCAGCAGCCAAGATGGGCATAGCGGGAGGGCTGAGACCCAGTACTTC
once	TRBV28	.	TRBJ2-1	CASSLWAGDNEQFF	TGTGCCAGCAGTTTATGGGCCGGGGACAATGAGCAGTTCTTC
.	TRBV30	.	TRBJ1-6	CAWSQGSDNSPLHF	TGTGCCTGGAGCCAGGGGTCCGACAATTCACCCCTCCACTTT
.	TRBV2	TRBD1	TRBJ1-1	CASSERQGRAFF	TGTGCCAGCAGTGAGAGACAGGGAAGGGCTTTCTTT
.	TRBV7-8	.	TRBJ2-7	CASSPRANEQYF	TGTGCCAGCAGCCCCAGGGCGAACGAGCAGTACTTC
.	TRBV5-8	TRBD1	TRBJ1-5	CASSAGTGHSNQPQHF	TGTGCCAGCAGCGCCGGGACAGGTCATAGCAATCAGCCCCAGCATTTT
few	TRBV5-1	.	TRBJ2-2	CASSLQGMAGELFF	TGCGCCAGCAGCTTACAGGGAATGGCCGGGGAGCTGTTTTTT
.	TRBV2	.	TRBJ1-5	CASRARGDQPQHF	TGTGCCAGCAGAGCCAGAGGCGATCAGCCCCAGCATTTT
.	TRBV4-1	TRBD1	TRBJ2-1	CASSPGRQGAEQFF	TGCGCCAGCAGCCCTGGGAGGCAGGGGGCCGAGCAGTTCTTC
.	TRBV11-3	.	TRBJ1-2	CASSLGGYGYTF	TGTGCCAGCAGCTTAGGCGGCTATGGCTACACCTTC
.	TRBV7-8	TRBD1	TRBJ2-3	CASTLGQSTDTQYF	TGTGCCAGCACCCTGGGACAGAGCACAGATACGCAGTATTTT
.	TRBV7-9	TRBD1	TRBJ1-4	CASSLAQGASEKLFF	TGTGCCAGCAGCTTAGCGCAGGGGGCGAGTGAAAAACTGTTTTTT
.	TRBV28	.	TRBJ1-1	CASSLQVVNTEAFF	TGTGCCAGCAGTTTGCAGGTGGTTAACACTGAAGCTTTCTTT
.	TRBV27	TRBD1	TRBJ2-7	CASSFTSGTGAYEQYF	TGTGCCAGCAGTTTCACGTCCGGGACAGGGGCCTACGAGCAGTACTTC
.	TRBV5-4	TRBD2	TRBJ2-1	CASSPGLAGGEEQFF	TGTGCCAGCAGCCCGGGACTAGCGGGCGGGGAGGAGCAGTTCTTC
.	TRBV11-3	TRBD1	TRBJ1-2	CASSLGTGEASYGYTF	TGTGCCAGCAGCTTGGGCACAGGGGAGGCATCCTATGGCTACACCTTC
.	TRBV30	TRBD1	TRBJ1-6	CAWRTGYNSPLHF	TGTGCCTGGAGGACAGGGTATAATTCACCCCTCCACTTT
.	TRBV28	.	TRBJ2-7	CATRGAVYEQYF	TGTGCCACCCGGGGGGCCGTCTACGAGCAGTACTTC
.	TRBV27	.	TRBJ1-2	CASSAHRAPNYGYTF	TGTGCCAGCAGTGCCCACAGGGCTCCTAACTATGGCTACACCTTC
.	TRBV5-1	TRBD1	TRBJ1-5	CASSLTGAGNQPQHF	TGCGCCAGCAGCTTGACAGGGGCGGGTAATCAGCCCCAGCATTTT
.	TRBV9	.	TRBJ2-1	CASSVVGGQINEQFF	TGTGCCAGCAGCGTAGTGGGGGGACAGATCAATGAGCAGTTCTTC
.	TRBV5-1	.	TRBJ1-1	CASAPGVHKPEAFF	TGCGCCAGCGCCCCGGGGGTGCATAAACCTGAAGCTTTCTTT
.	TRBV19	.	TRBJ2-7	CASSIGRLGEQYF	TGTGCCAGTAGTATAGGCAGGCTCGGCGAGCAGTACTTC
.	TRBV27	TRBD1	TRBJ2-7	CASNAGGVSYEQYF	TGTGCCAGCAACGCAGGGGGCGTATCATACGAGCAGTACTTC
.	TRBV5-8	.	TRBJ1-5	CASSLLSGSNQPQHF	TGTGCCAGCAGCTTGTTGTCGGGTAGCAATCAGCCCCAGCATTTT
.	TRBV5-1	.	TRBJ1-1	CASSLESDSYTEAFF	TGCGCCAGCAGCTTGGAAAGTGACAGCTACACTGAAGCTTTCTTT
.	TRBV19	TRBD1	TRBJ1-1	CASSKDRDNRPTLRAFF	TGTGCCAGTAGTAAGGACAGGGATAATCGCCCAACACTGAGGGCTTTCTTT
.	TRBV5-4	TRBD1	TRBJ2-7	CASSSGPGQDYEQYF	TGTGCCAGCAGCTCCGGGCCGGGACAGGACTACGAGCAGTACTTC